Shown below are 6 T cell receptor beta chains from a single sample sequenced in a study of OX40 agonist ivuxolimab in advanced cancers. Profiling relied on immunoSEQ multiplex PCR, and the TCRdb table lists in-frame clones only, not all of them. This sample yields about 50,000 clones, of which about 76% are seen a single time; over 1% belongs to the top ten. The specimen comprised CD4+ or CD8+ T cells sorted from blood, sampled in a trial of the OX40 agonist ivuxolimab. The receptors here all came from an adult with an advanced solid tumor such as melanoma, head and neck, liver or kidney cancer.

The chain couples TRBV18 to TRBJ1-2, with unresolved D. Per germline, CDR1 KGHSH and CDR2 LQKENI. CDR3 length equals 16 residues. With 3 bases removed from V and 3 bases from J, the gap between germline ends came to 17 bases. The CDR3 here is CASSPFTGPADYGYTF. CDR3 nucleotide sequence: TGTGCCAGCTCACCTTTCACGGGCCCGGCAGACTATGGCTACACCTTC.

The table lists this clone with a count of one. The rearrangement links TRBV6-6 to TRBJ1-2, with 7 bases identical to TRBD1. The CDR3 has 13 amino acids. V lost 4 bases to trimming and J lost 2 bases; unmatched junction nucleotides: 1. Looked up from germline, CDR1 is MNHNY and CDR2 is SVGAGI (reference sequence). This chain's CDR3 is CASSLTGNYGYTF. The CDR3 DNA follows: TGTGCCAGCAGTTTGACAGGGAACTATGGCTACACCTTC.

In this sample, this clone turned up a few times. The chain employs TRBV6-4 and TRBJ2-5, with a possible D match to TRBD2 (6 bases). CDR1 is MRHNA, CDR2 SNTAGT, per germline. V was clipped by 4 bases and J by 5 bases, with 11 bases between them. The CDR3 contains 13 residues. CDR3 DNA: TGTGCCAGCAGTGCACTAGCAGGGGAGACCCAGTACTTC. Translation gives CASSALAGETQYF.

As regards this clone: Other nucleotide sequences from this sample produce the same CDR3. The chain has TRBV19 and TRBJ2-7, with D possibly called TRBD1 or TRBD2 (5 bases each). Deletions cut 4 bases from V and 4 bases from J, with 11 bases between. This CDR3 region has 13 residues. Germline CDR1 LNHDA, CDR2 SQIVND (reference sequence). This chain's CDR3 is CASSRTGGYEQYF. The CDR3 DNA reads as TGTGCCAGTAGTAGAACAGGAGGATACGAGCAGTACTTC.

The rearrangement joins TRBV4-2 to TRBJ2-2; D might be TRBD1 (5 bases). Trimming shortened V by 0 bases and J by 2 bases, and 10 bases separated the two germline ends. This CDR3 is built from 16 residues. Looked up from germline, CDR1 is LGHNA and CDR2 is YNFKEQ. Here the CDR3 reads CASSQDTGLNTGELFF. CDR3 DNA sequence: TGTGCCAGCAGCCAAGATACAGGTCTAAACACCGGGGAGCTGTTTTTT.

The genes are TRBV19 and TRBJ2-3; D is uncertain. Germline V gene sequence: CDR1 LNHDA, CDR2 SQIVND (reference sequence). The CDR3 is 17 residues long. V lost 5 bases to trimming and J lost 6 bases, with 24 bases between them. This chain's CDR3 is CASSPVGSPSLLDTQYF. The CDR3 region has the DNA TGTGCCAGTAGTCCGGTAGGCAGTCCCTCCCTCCTGGATACGCAGTATTTT.